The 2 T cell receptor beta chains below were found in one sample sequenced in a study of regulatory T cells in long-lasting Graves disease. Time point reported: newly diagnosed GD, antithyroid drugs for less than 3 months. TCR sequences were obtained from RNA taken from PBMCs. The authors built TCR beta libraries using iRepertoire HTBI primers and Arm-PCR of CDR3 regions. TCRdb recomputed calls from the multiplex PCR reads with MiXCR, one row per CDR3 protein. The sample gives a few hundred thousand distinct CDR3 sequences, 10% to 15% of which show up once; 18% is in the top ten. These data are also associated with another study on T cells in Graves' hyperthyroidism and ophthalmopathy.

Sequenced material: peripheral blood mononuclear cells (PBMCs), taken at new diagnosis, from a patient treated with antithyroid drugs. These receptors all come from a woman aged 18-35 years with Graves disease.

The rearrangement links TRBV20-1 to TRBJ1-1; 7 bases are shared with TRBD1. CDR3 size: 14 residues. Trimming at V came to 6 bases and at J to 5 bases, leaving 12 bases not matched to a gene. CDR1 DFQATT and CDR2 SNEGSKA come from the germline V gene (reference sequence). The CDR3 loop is CSALIRQGRTEAFF. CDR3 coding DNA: TGCAGTGCCCTTATCCGACAGGGTCGAACTGAAGCTTTCTTT.

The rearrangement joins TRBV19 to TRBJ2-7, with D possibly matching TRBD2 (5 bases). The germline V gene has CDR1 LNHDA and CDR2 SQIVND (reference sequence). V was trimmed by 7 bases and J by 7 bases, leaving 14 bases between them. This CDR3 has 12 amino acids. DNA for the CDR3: TGTGCCAGTAAACAGTTTGGCGGGGAGCAGTACTTC. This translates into CASKQFGGEQYF.